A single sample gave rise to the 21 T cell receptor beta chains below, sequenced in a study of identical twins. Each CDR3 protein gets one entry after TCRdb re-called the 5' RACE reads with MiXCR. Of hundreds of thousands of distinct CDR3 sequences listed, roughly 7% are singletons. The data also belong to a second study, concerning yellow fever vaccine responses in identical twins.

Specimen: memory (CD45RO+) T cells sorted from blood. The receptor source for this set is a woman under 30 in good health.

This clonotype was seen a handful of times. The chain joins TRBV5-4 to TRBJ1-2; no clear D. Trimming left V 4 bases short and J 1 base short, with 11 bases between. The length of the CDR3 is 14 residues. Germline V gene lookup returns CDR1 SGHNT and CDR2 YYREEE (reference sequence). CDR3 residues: CASSPGAYNYGYTF. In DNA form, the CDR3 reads TGTGCCAGCAGCCCCGGTGCCTATAACTATGGCTACACCTTC.

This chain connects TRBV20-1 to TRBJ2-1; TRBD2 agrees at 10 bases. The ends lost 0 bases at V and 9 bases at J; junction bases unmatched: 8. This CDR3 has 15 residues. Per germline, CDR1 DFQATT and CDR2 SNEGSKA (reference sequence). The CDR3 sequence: CSARDRASGSVEQFF. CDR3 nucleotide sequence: TGCAGTGCTAGAGATAGGGCTAGCGGGAGCGTTGAGCAGTTCTTC.

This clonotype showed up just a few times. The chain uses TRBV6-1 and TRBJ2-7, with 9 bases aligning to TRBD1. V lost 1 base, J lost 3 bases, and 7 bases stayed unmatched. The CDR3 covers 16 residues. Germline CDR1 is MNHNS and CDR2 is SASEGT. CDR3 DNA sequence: TGTGCCAGCAGTGAAGTTTTAGGGGACAGGGACTACGAGCAGTACTTC. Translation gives CASSEVLGDRDYEQYF.

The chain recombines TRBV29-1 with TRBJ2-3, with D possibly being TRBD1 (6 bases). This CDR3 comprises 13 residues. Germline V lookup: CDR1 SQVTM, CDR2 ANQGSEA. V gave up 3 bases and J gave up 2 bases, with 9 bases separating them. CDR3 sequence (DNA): TGCAGCGTTGAGGGGGACAACACAGATACGCAGTATTTT. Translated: CSVEGDNTDTQYF.

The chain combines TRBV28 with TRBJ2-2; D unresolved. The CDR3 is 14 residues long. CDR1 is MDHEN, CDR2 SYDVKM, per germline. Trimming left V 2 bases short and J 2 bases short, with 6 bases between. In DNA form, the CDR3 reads TGTGCCAGCAGTTTACAACCAAACACCGGGGAGCTGTTTTTT. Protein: CASSLQPNTGELFF.

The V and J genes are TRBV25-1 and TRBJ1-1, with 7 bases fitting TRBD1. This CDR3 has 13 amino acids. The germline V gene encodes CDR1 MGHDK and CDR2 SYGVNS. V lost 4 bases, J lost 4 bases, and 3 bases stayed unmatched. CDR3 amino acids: CASSGRGLTEAFF. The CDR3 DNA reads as TGTGCCAGCAGTGGTAGGGGGCTCACTGAAGCTTTCTTT.

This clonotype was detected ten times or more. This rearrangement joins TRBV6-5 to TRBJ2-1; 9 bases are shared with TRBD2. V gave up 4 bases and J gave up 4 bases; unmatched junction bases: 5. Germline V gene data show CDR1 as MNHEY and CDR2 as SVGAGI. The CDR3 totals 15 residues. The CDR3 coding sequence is TGTGCCAGCAGTTTCGTGACTAGCGGATACAATGAGCAGTTCTTC. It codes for CASSFVTSGYNEQFF.

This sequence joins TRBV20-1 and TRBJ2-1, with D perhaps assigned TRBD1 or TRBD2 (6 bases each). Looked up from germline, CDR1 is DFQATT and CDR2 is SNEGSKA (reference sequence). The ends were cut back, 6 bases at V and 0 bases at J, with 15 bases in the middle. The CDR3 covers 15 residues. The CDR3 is CSAKGGVSSYNEQFF. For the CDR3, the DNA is TGCAGTGCCAAGGGGGGCGTAAGCTCCTACAATGAGCAGTTCTTC.

The CDR3 loop reads CASSDPGSWEQYF. DNA for the CDR3: TGTGCCAGTAGCGACCCAGGGAGCTGGGAGCAGTACTTC. The V and J genes are TRBV19 and TRBJ2-7; D might be TRBD1 or TRBD2, each matching 5 bases. Trimming shortened V by 6 bases and J by 7 bases, and 16 bases separated the two germline ends. The V gene's germline CDR1 is LNHDA and CDR2 SQIVND (reference sequence). CDR3 length: 13 residues. Variable domain in full (rest from reference TRBV19 and TRBJ2-7): DGGITQSPKYLFRKEGQNVTLSCEQNLNHDAMYWYRQDPGQGLRLIYYSQIVNDFQKGDIAEGYSVSREKKESFPLTVTSAQKNPTAFYLCASSDPGSWEQYFGPGTRLTVT.

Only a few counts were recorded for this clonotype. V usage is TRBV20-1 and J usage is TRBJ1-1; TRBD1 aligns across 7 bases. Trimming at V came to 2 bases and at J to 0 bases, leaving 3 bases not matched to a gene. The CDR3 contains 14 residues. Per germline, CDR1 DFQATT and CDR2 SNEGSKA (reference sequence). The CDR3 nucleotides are TGCAGTGCTAGAAGGACAGGTATGAACACTGAAGCTTTCTTT. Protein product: CSARRTGMNTEAFF.

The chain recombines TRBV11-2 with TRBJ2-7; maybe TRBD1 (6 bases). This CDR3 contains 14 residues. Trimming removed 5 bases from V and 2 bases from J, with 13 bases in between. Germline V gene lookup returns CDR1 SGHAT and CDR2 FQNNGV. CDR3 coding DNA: TGTGCCAGCAGCCATCCCCGACAGGCCTACGAGCAGTACGTC. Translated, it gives CASSHPRQAYEQYV.

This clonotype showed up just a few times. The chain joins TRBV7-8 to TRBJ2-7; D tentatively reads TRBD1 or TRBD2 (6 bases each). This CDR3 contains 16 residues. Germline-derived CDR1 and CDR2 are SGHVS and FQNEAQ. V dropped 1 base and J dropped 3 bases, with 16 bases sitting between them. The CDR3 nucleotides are TGTGCCAGCAGCTTAGGAGTCGGGGGCAGATACTACGAGCAGTACGTC. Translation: CASSLGVGGRYYEQYV.

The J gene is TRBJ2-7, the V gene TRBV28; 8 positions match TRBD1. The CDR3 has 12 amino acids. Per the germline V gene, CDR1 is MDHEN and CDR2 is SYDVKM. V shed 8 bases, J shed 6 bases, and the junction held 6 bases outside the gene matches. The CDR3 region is CASVTGGREQYF. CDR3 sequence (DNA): TGTGCCAGCGTCACAGGGGGGCGCGAGCAGTACTTC.

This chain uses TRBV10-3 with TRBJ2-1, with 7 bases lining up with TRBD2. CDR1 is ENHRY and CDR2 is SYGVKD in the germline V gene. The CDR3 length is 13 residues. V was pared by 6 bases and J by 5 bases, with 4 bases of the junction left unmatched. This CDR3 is CAISSGGNNEQFF. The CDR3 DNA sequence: TGTGCCATCAGCTCCGGGGGGAACAATGAGCAGTTCTTC.

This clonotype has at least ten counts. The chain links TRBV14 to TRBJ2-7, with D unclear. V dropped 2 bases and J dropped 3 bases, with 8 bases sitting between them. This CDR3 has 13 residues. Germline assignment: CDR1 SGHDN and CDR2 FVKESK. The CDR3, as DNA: TGTGCCAGCAGCCAAAATATGGGCTACGAGCAGTACTTC. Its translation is CASSQNMGYEQYF.

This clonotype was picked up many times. The CDR3 reads CSAIRRDTEAFF. In DNA form, the CDR3 reads TGCAGTGCTATTAGAAGGGACACTGAAGCTTTCTTT. The V call is TRBV20-1, the J call TRBJ1-1; D is unresolved. Germline V gives CDR1 DFQATT, CDR2 SNEGSKA (reference sequence). The CDR3 is 12 amino acids. Between the trimmed V and J ends, which lost 4 bases and 3 bases, there was a span of 9 bases.

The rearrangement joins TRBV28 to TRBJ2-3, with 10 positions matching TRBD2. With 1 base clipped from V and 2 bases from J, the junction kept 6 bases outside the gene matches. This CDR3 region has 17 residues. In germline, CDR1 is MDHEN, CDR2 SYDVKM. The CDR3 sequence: CASSLSGLAVNTDTQYF. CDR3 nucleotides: TGTGCCAGCAGTTTATCTGGACTAGCGGTGAACACAGATACGCAGTATTTT.

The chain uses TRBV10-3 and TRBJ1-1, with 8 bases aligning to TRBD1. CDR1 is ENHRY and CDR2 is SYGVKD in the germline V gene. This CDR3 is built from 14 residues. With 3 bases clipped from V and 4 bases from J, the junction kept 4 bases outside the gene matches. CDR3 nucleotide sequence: TGTGCCATCAGTGATAGGACAGGGTTCACTGAAGCTTTCTTT. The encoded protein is CAISDRTGFTEAFF.

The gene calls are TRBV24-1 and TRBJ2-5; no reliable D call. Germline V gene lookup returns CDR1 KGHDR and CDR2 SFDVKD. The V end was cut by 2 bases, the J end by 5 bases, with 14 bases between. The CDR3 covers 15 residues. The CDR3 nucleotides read TGTGCCACCAGTGATTCCTCTGTTCTCGCGGAGACCCAGTACTTC. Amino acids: CATSDSSVLAETQYF.

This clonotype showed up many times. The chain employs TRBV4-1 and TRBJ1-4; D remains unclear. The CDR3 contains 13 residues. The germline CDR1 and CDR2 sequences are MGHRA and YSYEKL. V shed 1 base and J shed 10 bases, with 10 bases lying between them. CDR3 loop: CASSQGRSGKLFF. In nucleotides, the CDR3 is TGCGCCAGCAGCCAAGGAAGGAGTGGAAAACTGTTTTTT.

The CDR3 coding sequence is TGCGCCAGCAAACGAGACATCTCTGGAAACACCATATATTTT. It encodes CASKRDISGNTIYF. V gene TRBV10-1 combines with J gene TRBJ1-3; D is unclear. The CDR3 extends over 14 amino acids. The V end lost 7 bases, the J end lost 0 bases, and 10 bases lay between the germline ends. The V gene's germline CDR1 is WNHNN and CDR2 SYGVQD (reference sequence).